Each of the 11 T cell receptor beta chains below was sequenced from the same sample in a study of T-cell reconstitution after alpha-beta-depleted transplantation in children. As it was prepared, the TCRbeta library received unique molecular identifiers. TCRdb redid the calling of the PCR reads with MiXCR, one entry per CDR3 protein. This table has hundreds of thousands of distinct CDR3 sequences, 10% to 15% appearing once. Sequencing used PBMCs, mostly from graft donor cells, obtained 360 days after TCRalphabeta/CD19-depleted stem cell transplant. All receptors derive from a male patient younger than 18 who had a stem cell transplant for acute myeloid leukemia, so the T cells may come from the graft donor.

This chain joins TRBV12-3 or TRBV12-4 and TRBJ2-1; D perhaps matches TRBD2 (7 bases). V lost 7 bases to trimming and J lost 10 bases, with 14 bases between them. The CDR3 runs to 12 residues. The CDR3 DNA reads TGTGCCAGCACCAATGGGGGGGGCGAGCAGTTCTTC. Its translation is CASTNGGGEQFF.

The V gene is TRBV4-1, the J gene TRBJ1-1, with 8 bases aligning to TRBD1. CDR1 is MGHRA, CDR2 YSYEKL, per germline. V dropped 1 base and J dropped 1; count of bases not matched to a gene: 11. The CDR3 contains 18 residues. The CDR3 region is CASSQALPQGAGNTEAFF. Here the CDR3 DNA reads TGCGCCAGCAGCCAAGCTTTACCTCAGGGGGCCGGGAACACTGAAGCTTTCTTT.

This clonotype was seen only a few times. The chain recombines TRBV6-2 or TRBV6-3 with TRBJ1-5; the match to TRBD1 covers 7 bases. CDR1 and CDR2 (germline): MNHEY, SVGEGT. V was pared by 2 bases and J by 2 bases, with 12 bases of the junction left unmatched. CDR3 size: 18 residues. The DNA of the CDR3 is TGTGCCAGCAGTTACCCGACAGGGCCATCCCTTCGCAATCAGCCCCAGCATTTT. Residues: CASSYPTGPSLRNQPQHF.

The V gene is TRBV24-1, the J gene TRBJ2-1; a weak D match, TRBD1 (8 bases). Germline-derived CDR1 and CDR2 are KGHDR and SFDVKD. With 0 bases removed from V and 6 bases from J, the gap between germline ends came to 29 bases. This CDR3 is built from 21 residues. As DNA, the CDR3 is TGTGCCACCAGTGATTTGCCAGGGGGCAAGGGAACTAGCGCGAGGTCCAATGAGCAGTTCTTC. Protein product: CATSDLPGGKGTSARSNEQFF.

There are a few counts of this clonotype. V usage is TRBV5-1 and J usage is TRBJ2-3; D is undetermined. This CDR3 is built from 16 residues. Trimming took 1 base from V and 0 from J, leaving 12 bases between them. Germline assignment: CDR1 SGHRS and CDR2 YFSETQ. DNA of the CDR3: TGCGCCAGCAGCTTGTGGCACAGCTCTAGCACAGATACGCAGTATTTT. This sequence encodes CASSLWHSSSTDTQYF.

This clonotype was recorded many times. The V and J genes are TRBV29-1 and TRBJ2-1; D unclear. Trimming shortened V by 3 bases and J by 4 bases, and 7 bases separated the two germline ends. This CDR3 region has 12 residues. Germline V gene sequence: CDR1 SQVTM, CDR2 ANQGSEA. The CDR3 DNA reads TGCAGCGTTGAGGACGGATACAATGAGCAGTTCTTC. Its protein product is CSVEDGYNEQFF.

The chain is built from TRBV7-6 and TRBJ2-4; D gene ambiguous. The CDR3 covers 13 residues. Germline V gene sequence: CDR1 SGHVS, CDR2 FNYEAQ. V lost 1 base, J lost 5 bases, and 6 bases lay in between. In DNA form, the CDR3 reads TGTGCCAGCAGCTTAGGGAAAGAAAACATTCAGTACTTC. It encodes CASSLGKENIQYF.

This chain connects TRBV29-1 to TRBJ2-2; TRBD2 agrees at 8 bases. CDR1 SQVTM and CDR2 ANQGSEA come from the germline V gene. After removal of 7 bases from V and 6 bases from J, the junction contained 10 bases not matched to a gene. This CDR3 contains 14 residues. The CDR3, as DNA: TGCAGCGGCTTAAGCGGGAGAGTCGCCGGGGAGCTGTTTTTT. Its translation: CSGLSGRVAGELFF.

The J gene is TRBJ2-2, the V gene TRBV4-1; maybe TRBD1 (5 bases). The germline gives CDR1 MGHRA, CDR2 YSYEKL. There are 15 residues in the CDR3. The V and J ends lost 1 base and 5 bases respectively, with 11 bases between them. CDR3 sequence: CASSQGQGRTGELFF. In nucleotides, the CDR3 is TGCGCCAGCAGCCAAGGGCAGGGTCGGACCGGGGAGCTGTTTTTT.

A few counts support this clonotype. Written as DNA, the CDR3 is TGTGCCACCAGCCACTGGGAGGGAGAAAATCAGCCCCAGCATTTT. Protein: CATSHWEGENQPQHF. J is TRBJ1-5 and V is TRBV15; unclear D gene. Germline values: CDR1 LNHNV, CDR2 YYDKDF (reference sequence). V lost 5 bases and J 4 bases, leaving 15 bases between the germline ends. This CDR3 has 15 residues. The entire variable domain, with the rest obtained from reference TRBV15 and TRBJ1-5, is as follows: DAMVIQNPRYQVTQFGKPVTLSCSQTLNHNVMYWYQQKSSQAPKLLFHYYDKDFNNEADTPDNFQSRRPNTSFCFLDIRSPGLGDTAMYLCATSHWEGENQPQHFGDGTRLSIL.

The CDR3 sequence: CASSLPGLANYEQYF. In DNA, the CDR3 is TGCGCCAGCAGCTTACCGGGACTAGCGAACTACGAGCAGTACTTC. The chain has TRBV5-1 and TRBJ2-7; TRBD2 aligns across 10 bases. Germline lookup yields CDR1 SGHRS and CDR2 YFSETQ. The J segment lost 3 bases and the V segment lost 2 bases, leaving 5 bases of the junction unmatched. This CDR3 has 15 amino acids.